This record looks at one TCR beta chain sequence and its context. This CDR3 is also generated by other DNA sequences in the sample. The CDR3 length is 14 residues. Germline CDR1 reads SGHRS; CDR2 reads YFSETQ. Losses at the gene ends were 4 bases for V and 1 base for J; bases not matched to a gene: 4. This specimen belongs to a study of blood T cell repertoires in COVID-19. The overall study: T cells, B-cell-depleted T cells, or PBMCs provided the cDNA or gDNA that served as material.

Two negative PCRs, clearance, or symptom resolution were required of recovered Cohort 3 donors. Repertoires were generated with immunoSEQ multiplex PCR, while TCRdb's copy carries only in-frame clones and drops some. The table has around 400,000 clones, about nine tenths seen once. This chain connects TRBV5-1 to TRBJ1-1; TRBD1 aligns across 7 bases. The sample comprised PBMCs or T cells enriched from blood (not recorded which). The receptor was isolated from a woman in her twenties or thirties who had recovered from COVID-19. The CDR3 spells CASSRGQKNTEAFF. In DNA form, the CDR3 reads TGCGCCAGCAGCCGGGGACAGAAGAACACTGAAGCTTTCTTT.